This TCR beta chain was retrieved from a study of cytomegalovirus exposure and HLA in healthy donors. Study at large: A previous analysis identified 90 million to 140 million unique TCR beta sequences derived from 180 million or so T cells.

Germline V lookup: CDR1 MNHEY, CDR2 SMNVEV (reference sequence). V lost 0 bases and J lost 2, with 8 bases in between. The CDR3 covers 14 residues. Primers for the PCR totalled 60 Vbeta and 13 Jbeta. The assay was immunoSEQ multiplex PCR, and TCRdb's table has in-frame clones only and misses some. Of 250,000 or so clones listed, approximately 81% are singletons. This sequence joins TRBV27 and TRBJ2-7; the D gene is possibly TRBD2 (5 bases). This TCR came from a woman aged 55-69 years in good health and CMV-seropositive. Source material: PBMCs. DNA of the CDR3: TGTGCCAGCAGTTTATCGACGGGAACCTACGAGCAGTACTTC. Its translation: CASSLSTGTYEQYF.